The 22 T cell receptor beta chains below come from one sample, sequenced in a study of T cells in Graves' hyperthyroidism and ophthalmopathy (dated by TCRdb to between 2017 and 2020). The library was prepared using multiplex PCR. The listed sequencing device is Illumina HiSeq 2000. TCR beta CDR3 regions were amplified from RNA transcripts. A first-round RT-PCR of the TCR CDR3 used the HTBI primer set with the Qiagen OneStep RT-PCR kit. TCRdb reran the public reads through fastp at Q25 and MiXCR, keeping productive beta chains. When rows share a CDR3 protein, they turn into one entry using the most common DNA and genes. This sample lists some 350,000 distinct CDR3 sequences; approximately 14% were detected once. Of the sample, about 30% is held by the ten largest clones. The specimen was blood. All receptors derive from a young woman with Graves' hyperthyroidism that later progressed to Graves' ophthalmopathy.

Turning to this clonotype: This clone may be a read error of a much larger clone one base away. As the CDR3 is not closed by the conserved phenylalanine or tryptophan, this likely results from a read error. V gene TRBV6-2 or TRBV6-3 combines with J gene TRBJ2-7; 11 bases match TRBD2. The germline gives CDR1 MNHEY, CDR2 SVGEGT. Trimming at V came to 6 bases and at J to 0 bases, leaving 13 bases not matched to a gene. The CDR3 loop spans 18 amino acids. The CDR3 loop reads CASRWVIGLAGVSYEQYL. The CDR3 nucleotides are TGTGCCAGCAGATGGGTTATTGGACTAGCGGGCGTCTCCTACGAGCAGTACCTC.

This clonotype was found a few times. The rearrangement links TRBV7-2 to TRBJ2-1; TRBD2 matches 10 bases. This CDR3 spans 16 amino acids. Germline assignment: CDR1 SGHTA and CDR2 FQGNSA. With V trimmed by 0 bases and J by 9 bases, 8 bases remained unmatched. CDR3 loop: CASSLAGLAGVIEQFF. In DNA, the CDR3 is TGTGCCAGCAGCTTAGCGGGGCTAGCGGGAGTTATTGAGCAGTTCTTC. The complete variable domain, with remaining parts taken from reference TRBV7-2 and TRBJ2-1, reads GAGVSQSPSNKVTEKGKDVELRCDPISGHTALYWYRQSLGQGLEFLIYFQGNSAPDKSGLPSDRFSAERTGGSVSTLTIQRTQQEDSAVYLCASSLAGLAGVIEQFFGPGTRLTVL.

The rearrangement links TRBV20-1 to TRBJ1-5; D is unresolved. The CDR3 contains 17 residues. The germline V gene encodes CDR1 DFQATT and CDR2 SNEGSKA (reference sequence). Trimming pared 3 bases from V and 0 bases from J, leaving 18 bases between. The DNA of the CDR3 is TGCAGTGCTAGTGTAGATCCCTCATATAATAGCAATCAGCCCCAGCATTTT. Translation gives CSASVDPSYNSNQPQHF.

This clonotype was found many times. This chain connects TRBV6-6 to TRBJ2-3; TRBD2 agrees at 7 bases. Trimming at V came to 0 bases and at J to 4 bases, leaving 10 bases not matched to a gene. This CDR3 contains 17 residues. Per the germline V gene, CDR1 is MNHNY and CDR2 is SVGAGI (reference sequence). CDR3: CASSYSTARERADTQYF. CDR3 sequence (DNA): TGTGCCAGCAGTTACTCGACGGCGCGGGAGAGGGCAGATACGCAGTATTTT.

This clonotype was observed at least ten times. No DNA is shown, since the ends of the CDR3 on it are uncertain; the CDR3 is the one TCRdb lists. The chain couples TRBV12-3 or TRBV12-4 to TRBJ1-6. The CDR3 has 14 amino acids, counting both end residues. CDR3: CASSLFLLRSPLHF.

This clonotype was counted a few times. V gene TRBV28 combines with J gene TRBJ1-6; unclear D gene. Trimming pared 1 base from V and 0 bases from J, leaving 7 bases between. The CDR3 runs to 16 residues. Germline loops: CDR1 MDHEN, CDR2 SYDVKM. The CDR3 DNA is TGTGCCAGCAGTTTATCTGGCAGCTCCTATAATTCACCCCTCCACTTT. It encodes CASSLSGSSYNSPLHF.

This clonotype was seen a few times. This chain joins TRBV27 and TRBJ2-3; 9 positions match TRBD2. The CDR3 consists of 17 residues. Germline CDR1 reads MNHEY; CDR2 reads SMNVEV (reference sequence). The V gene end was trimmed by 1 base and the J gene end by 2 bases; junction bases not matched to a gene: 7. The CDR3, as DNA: TGTGCCAGCAGTTTATTGGGCCCTAGCGGGGTCACAGATACGCAGTATTTT. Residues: CASSLLGPSGVTDTQYF.

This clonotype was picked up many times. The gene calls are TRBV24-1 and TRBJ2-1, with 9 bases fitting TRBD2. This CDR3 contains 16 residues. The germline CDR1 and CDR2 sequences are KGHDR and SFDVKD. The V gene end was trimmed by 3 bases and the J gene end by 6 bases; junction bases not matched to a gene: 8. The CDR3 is CATSDASGRTRNEQFF. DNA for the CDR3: TGTGCCACCAGTGATGCGAGCGGGAGGACTCGCAATGAGCAGTTCTTC.

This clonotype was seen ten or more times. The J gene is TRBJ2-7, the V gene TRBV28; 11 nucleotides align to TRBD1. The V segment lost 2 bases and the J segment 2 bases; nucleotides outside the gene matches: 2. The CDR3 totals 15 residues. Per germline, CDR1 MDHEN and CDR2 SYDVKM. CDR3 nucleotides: TGTGCCAGCAGTTTAGGGGGACAGGGGGCCTACGAGCAGTACTTC. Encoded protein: CASSLGGQGAYEQYF. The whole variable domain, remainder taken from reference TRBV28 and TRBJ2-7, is DVKVTQSSRYLVKRTGEKVFLECVQDMDHENMFWYRQDPGLGLRLIYFSYDVKMKEKGDIPEGYSVSREKKERFSLILESASTNQTSMYLCASSLGGQGAYEQYFGPGTRLTVT.

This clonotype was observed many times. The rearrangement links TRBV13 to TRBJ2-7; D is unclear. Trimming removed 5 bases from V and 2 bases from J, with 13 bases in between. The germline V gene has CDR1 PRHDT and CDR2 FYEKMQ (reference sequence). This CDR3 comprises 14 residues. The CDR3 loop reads CASSKGRSTYEQYF. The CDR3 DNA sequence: TGTGCCAGCAGCAAGGGCAGGAGCACCTACGAGCAGTACTTC.

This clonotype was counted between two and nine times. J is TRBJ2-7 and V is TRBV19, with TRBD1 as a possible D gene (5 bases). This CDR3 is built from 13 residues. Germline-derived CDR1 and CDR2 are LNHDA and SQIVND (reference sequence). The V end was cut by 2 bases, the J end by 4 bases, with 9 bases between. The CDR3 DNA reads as TGTGCCAGTAGTATATCAGCAGGGTACGAGCAGTACTTC. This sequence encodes CASSISAGYEQYF. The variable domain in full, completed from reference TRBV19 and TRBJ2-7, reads DGGITQSPKYLFRKEGQNVTLSCEQNLNHDAMYWYRQDPGQGLRLIYYSQIVNDFQKGDIAEGYSVSREKKESFPLTVTSAQKNPTAFYLCASSISAGYEQYFGPGTRLTVT.

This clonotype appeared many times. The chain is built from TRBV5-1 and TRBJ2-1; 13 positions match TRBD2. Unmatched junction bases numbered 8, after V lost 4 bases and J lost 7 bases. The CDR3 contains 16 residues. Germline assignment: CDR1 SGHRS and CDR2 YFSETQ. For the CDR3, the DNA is TGCGCCAGCAGCCTCGGGGGGACTAGCGGGAAAAATGAGCAGTTCTTC. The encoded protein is CASSLGGTSGKNEQFF.

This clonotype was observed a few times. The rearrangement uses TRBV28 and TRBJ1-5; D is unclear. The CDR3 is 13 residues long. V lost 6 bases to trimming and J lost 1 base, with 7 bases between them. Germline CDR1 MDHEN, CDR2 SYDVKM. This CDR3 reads CASRPVSNQPQHF. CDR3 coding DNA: TGTGCCAGCAGACCGGTAAGCAATCAGCCCCAGCATTTT. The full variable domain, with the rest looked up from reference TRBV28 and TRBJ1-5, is DVKVTQSSRYLVKRTGEKVFLECVQDMDHENMFWYRQDPGLGLRLIYFSYDVKMKEKGDIPEGYSVSREKKERFSLILESASTNQTSMYLCASRPVSNQPQHFGDGTRLSIL.

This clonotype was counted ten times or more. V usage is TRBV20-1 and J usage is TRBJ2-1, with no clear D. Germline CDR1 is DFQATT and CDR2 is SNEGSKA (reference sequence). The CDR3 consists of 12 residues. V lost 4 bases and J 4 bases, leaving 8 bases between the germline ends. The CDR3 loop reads CSATGIYNEQFF. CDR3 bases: TGCAGTGCTACCGGAATTTACAATGAGCAGTTCTTC.

The CDR3, as DNA: TGTGCCAGCAGTTGGACAGGGGACGAAAAACTGTTTTTT. It is translated as CASSWTGDEKLFF. The V call is TRBV27, the J call TRBJ1-4, with TRBD1 identical over 9 bases. Germline CDR1 MNHEY, CDR2 SMNVEV (reference sequence). V lost 4 bases to trimming and J lost 8 bases; unmatched junction nucleotides: 2. The CDR3 consists of 13 residues. The entire variable domain, with the rest obtained from reference TRBV27 and TRBJ1-4, is as follows: EAQVTQNPRYLITVTGKKLTVTCSQNMNHEYMSWYRQDPGLGLRQIYYSMNVEVTDKGDVPEGYKVSRKEKRNFPLILESPSPNQTSLYFCASSWTGDEKLFFGSGTQLSVL.

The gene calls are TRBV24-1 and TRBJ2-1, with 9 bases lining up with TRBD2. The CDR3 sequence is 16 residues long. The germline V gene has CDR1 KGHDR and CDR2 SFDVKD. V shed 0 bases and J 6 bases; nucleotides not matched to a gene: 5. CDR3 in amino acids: CATSDLETSGFNEQFF. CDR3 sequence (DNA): TGTGCCACCAGTGATTTGGAAACTAGCGGGTTCAATGAGCAGTTCTTC.

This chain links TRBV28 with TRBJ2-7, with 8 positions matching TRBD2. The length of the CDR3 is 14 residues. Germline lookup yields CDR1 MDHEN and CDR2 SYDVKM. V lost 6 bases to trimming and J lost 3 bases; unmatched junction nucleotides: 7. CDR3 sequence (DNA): TGTGCCAGCAGCGGTAGCGGGGACTACTACGAGCAGTACTTC. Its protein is CASSGSGDYYEQYF.

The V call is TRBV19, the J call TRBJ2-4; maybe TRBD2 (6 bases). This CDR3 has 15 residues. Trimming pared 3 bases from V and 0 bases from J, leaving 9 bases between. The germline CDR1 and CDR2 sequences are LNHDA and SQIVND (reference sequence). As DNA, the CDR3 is TGTGCCAGTAGTATGGGACTCCTAGCCAAAAACATTCAGTACTTC. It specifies CASSMGLLAKNIQYF.

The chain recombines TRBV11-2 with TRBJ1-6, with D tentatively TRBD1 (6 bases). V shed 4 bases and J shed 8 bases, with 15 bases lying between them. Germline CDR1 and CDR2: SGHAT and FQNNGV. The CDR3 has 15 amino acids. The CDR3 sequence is CASSSLRGADSPLHF. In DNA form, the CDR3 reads TGTGCCAGCAGCTCCTTGCGGGGGGCTGATTCACCCCTCCACTTT.

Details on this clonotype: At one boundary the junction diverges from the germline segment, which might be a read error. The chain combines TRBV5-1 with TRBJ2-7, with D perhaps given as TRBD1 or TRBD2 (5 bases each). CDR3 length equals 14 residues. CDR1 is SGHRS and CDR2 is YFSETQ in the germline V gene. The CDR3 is CASSSRDETYGQYF. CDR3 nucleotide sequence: TGCGCCAGCAGCTCACGGGACGAGACCTACGGGCAGTACTTC. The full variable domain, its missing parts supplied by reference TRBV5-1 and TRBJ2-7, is KAGVTQTPRYLIKTRGQQVTLSCSPISGHRSVSWYQQTPGQGLQFLFEYFSETQRNKGNFPGRFSGRQFSNSRSEMNVSTLELGDSALYLCASSSRDETYGQYFGPGTRLTVT.

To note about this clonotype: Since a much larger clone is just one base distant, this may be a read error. The CDR3 region is CASSLLREETQYF. The CDR3 bases are TGCGCCAGCAGCCTCCTCAGGGAAGAGACCCAGTACTTC. This chain connects TRBV5-1 to TRBJ2-5; a possible D gene is TRBD1 (5 bases). CDR1 SGHRS and CDR2 YFSETQ come from the germline V gene. V lost 4 bases and J lost 3, with 10 bases in between. This CDR3 has 13 residues.

CDR3 amino acids: CASRGVTKNIQYF. The DNA of the CDR3 is TGTGCCAGCAGGGGCGTCACCAAAAACATTCAGTACTTC. This chain connects TRBV5-8 to TRBJ2-4; no clear D. The CDR3 has 13 residues. The V end lost 5 bases, the J end lost 2 bases, and 8 bases lay between the germline ends. Germline CDR1 is SGHTS and CDR2 is YDEGEE.